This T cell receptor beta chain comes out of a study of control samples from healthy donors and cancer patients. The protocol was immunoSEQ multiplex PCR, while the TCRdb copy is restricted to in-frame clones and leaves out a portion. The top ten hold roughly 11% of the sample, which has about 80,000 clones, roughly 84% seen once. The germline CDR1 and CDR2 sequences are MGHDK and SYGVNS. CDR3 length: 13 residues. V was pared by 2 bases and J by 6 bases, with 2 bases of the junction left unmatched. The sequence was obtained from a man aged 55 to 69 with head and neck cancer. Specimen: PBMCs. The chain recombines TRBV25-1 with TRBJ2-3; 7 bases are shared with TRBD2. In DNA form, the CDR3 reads TGTGCCAGCAGTGAAGCGGGAGTGGATACGCAGTATTTT. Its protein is CASSEAGVDTQYF. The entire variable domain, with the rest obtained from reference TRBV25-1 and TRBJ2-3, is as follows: EADIYQTPRYLVIGTGKKITLECSQTMGHDKMYWYQQDPGMELHLIHYSYGVNSTEKGDLSSESTVSRIRTEHFPLTLESARPSHTSQYLCASSEAGVDTQYFGPGTRLTVL.